This T cell receptor beta chain was documented in a study of breast tumors, draining lymph nodes, adjacent tissues (dated by TCRdb to 2015 to 2016). Describing the broader study: Breast cancer patients provided tumor, adjacent nontumor tissue and axillary lymph nodes, and the study compared the TCR beta repertoires across these three sources. The study was designed to assess the relationships and possible T-cell exchange between tumor, surrounding tissue and draining lymph node repertoires in human breast cancer.

The germline V gene sets CDR1 to SGHRS and CDR2 to YFSETQ. Here V drops 7 bases and J drops 3 bases, and the junction holds 10 bases not matched to any gene. From the cysteine through the phenylalanine, the CDR3 covers 14 amino acids. Only the CDR3 DNA stays, 42 bases, in frame from base 1. This clonotype was picked up a small number of times. Its antigen target is currently unknown. No base-level quality is on record; no much larger clone is a single base apart. On the study overall, not on this receptor specifically: Tumor and nontumor tissue repertoires were significantly more similar in luminal-like than in basal-like breast cancer. Tumor T-cell repertoires showed less diversity than lymph node repertoires and more diversity than nontumor tissue repertoires, and tumor T-cell repertoires showed preferential V and J gene usage. A scenario in which most tumor T cells derive from the lymph node and then expand within tumor tissue was judged to be consistent with the data. Rather than being directly demonstrated, the conclusion that tumor T cells originate in lymph nodes was presented as consistent with a hypothesis.

Sequencing took place on an Illumina HiSeq 2000. Multiplex PCR amplification was used to generate the TCR beta chain libraries. High-throughput sequencing was used to analyze the amplified TCR beta chain products. TCRdb applied fastp at Q25 and MiXCR to the public reads, then kept only in-frame beta chains. Rows with a matching CDR3 protein are joined into one entry that keeps the most common DNA and genes. The sample table holds approximately 12,000 distinct CDR3 sequences, of which 45% to 50% were seen once. Of the sample, about 42% is held by the ten largest clones. Adjacent samples consisted of nontumor breast tissue surrounding the tumor.

The TCR comes from a female donor with breast cancer. Some clones in this sample may be carry-over from other donors' samples. This chain joins TRBV5-1 to TRBJ2-7; 7 nucleotides in the junction match TRBD1. Specimen: tumor-adjacent breast tissue. The CDR3 reads CASSTQGTVYEQYF. The base sequence is TGCGCCAGCTCTACTCAAGGGACAGTCTACGAGCAGTACTTC.